The rows below give T cell receptor beta chains drawn from one sample of a study of beta chain features in type 1 diabetes. Produced via immunoSEQ multiplex PCR; TCRdb's table is partial and in-frame only. Among 250,000 or so clones, about 63% were seen once, and the ten largest hold almost 0.055%. Material for sequencing was naive CD4+ T cells from blood. The receptor source for this set is a man aged 25-45 years in good health. Both conserved end residues are part of each CDR3. The D gene is left open where the match is weak. A clone size is listed for some rows: how often the clone was seen (once, few, many), or a class if it is expanded.

clone_size | j_call | d_call | v_call | cdr3_nt | cdr3_aa
few | TRBJ2-7 | TRBD1 | TRBV27 | TGTGCCAGCAGACCACAGGGGTCATCCTACGAGCAGTACTTC | CASRPQGSSYEQYF
. | TRBJ2-7 | TRBD2 | TRBV7-2 | TGTGCCAGCAGCTTAGTAGATGGACTAGCGGAAAACTACGAGCAGTACTTC | CASSLVDGLAENYEQYF
. | TRBJ2-7 | TRBD2 | TRBV29-1 | TGCAGCGTTGAATCCTCGGCGGGAGTGGGCGTGAACGAGCAGTACTTC | CSVESSAGVGVNEQYF
. | TRBJ1-2 | . | TRBV11-2 | TGTGCCAGCAGCTTGGATACCTGGTATGGCTACACCTTC | CASSLDTWYGYTF
. | TRBJ1-5 | TRBD1 | TRBV28 | TGTGCCAGCAGTTTGGGACAGGGGGCGAATCAGCCCCAGCATTTT | CASSLGQGANQPQHF
. | TRBJ1-1 | . | TRBV29-1 | TGCAGCGTTGAAGGCAGGGGATGGACTGAAGCTTTCTTT | CSVEGRGWTEAFF
once | TRBJ2-7 | . | TRBV28 | TGTGCCAGCAGTGACCCCTCCGGGACTCCTTACCACGAGCAGTACTTC | CASSDPSGTPYHEQYF
. | TRBJ1-6 | . | TRBV7-2 | TGTGCCAGCAGCTTAGGAGGCAGGGGAAGGGAAACCCTCCACTTT | CASSLGGRGRETLHF
. | TRBJ1-5 | TRBD1 | TRBV29-1 | TGCAGCGTTACAGGGGGACGCGGTCAGCCCCAGCATTTT | CSVTGGRGQPQHF
. | TRBJ2-1 | . | TRBV2 | TGTGCCAGCAGTGACGGCGACAATGAGCAGTTCTTC | CASSDGDNEQFF
. | TRBJ2-7 | . | TRBV10-3 | TGTGCCATCAGTGTCGACGGGAAAACCTACGAGCAGTACTTC | CAISVDGKTYEQYF
. | TRBJ2-7 | . | TRBV6-1 | TGTGCCAGCAGTGAACCCGGGACTGGATACTACGAGCAGTACTTC | CASSEPGTGYYEQYF
. | TRBJ2-1 | . | TRBV12-5 | TGTGCTAGTGGTACCGCAGGCGGTGAGCAGTTCTTC | CASGTAGGEQFF
. | TRBJ2-1 | . | TRBV10-3 | TGTGCCATCAGTGAGGCCTCGGTTAACAATGAGCAGTTCTTC | CAISEASVNNEQFF
. | TRBJ2-3 | . | TRBV7-9 | TGTGCCAGCAGCCCGCAGGGGTATAGCACAGATACGCAGTATTTT | CASSPQGYSTDTQYF
. | TRBJ2-5 | TRBD2 | TRBV15 | TGTGCCACCAGCGCAAGGACTAGGAAACAAGAGACCCAGTACTTC | CATSARTRKQETQYF
. | TRBJ2-3 | . | TRBV6-5 | TGTGCCAGCACTCCCGCGGGGCTCACAGATACGCAGTATTTT | CASTPAGLTDTQYF
. | TRBJ2-7 | TRBD2 | TRBV30 | TGTGCCTGGAGTGACCGGTTAGCGGGGGTTTACGAGCAGTACTTC | CAWSDRLAGVYEQYF
once | TRBJ2-1 | . | TRBV30 | TGTGCCTGGTCCCGGGACTCCTGGAATGAGCAGTTCTTC | CAWSRDSWNEQFF
. | TRBJ2-3 | . | TRBV10-3 | TGTGCCATCAGAGGAGTGCAACGAGATACGCAGTATTTT | CAIRGVQRDTQYF
. | TRBJ1-2 | . | TRBV25-1 | TGTGCCAGCAGTGATTCCTCCTATGGCTACACCTTC | CASSDSSYGYTF
once | TRBJ1-2 | . | TRBV30 | TGTGCCTGGAGTGTCCGGGCCCTCGGGGATGGCTACACCTTC | CAWSVRALGDGYTF
few | TRBJ2-1 | . | TRBV7-8 | TGTGCCAGCAGCTCAGCTAGCAGGAACCCCTACAATGAGCAGTTCTTC | CASSSASRNPYNEQFF
. | TRBJ2-1 | . | TRBV25-1 | TGTGCCAGCAGTGATGGCAGCTACAATGAGCAGTTCTTC | CASSDGSYNEQFF
few | TRBJ2-5 | . | TRBV7-2 | TGTGCCAGCAGCTTAGCCCGACAGCCCCAAGAGACCCAGTACTTC | CASSLARQPQETQYF
. | TRBJ2-3 | . | TRBV4-3 | TGCGCCAGCAGCCAAGAGCTAGCCCCCACAGATACGCAGTATTTT | CASSQELAPTDTQYF
. | TRBJ2-7 | . | TRBV30 | TGTGCCTGGAGTGTACCTCCACCGTCCTACGAGCAGTACTTC | CAWSVPPPSYEQYF
. | TRBJ1-6 | TRBD1 | TRBV7-2 | TGTGCCAGCAGCTTAGCCGGGACAGGGAATTCACCCCTCCACTTT | CASSLAGTGNSPLHF
. | TRBJ1-1 | TRBD1 | TRBV29-1 | TGCAGCGTTGTGGGGACAGGGGTTTCGATGGATGGTGAAGCTTTCTTT | CSVVGTGVSMDGEAFF
. | TRBJ2-4 | . | TRBV30 | TGTGCCTGGAGTGTACTCCTGGGGCCGAAAAACATTCAGTACTTC | CAWSVLLGPKNIQYF
. | TRBJ2-7 | . | TRBV29-1 | TGCAGCGTAAGCCGGGACACCGCCTACGAGCAGTACTTC | CSVSRDTAYEQYF